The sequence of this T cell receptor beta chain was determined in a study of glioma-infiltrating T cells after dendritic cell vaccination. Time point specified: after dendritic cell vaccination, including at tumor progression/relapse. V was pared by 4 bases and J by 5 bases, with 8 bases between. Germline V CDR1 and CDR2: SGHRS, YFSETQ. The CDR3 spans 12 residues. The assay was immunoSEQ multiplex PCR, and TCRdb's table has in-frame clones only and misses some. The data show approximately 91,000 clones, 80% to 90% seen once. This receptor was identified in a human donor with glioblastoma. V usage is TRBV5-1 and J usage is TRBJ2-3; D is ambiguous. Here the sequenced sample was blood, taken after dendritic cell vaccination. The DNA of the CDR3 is TGCGCCAGCAGCGAGCCCGGAGATACGCAGTATTTT. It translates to CASSEPGDTQYF.